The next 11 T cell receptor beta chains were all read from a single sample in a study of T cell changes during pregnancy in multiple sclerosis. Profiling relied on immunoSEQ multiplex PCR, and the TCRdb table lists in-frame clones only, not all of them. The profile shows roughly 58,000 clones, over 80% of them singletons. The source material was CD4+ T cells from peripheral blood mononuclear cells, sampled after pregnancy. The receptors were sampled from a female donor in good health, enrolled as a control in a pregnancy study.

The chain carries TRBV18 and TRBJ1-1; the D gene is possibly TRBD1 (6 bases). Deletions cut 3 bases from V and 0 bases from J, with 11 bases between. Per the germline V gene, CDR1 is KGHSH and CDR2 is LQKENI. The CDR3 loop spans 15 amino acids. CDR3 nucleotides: TGTGCCAGCTCACCTGGACAGACGATGAACACTGAAGCTTTCTTT. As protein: CASSPGQTMNTEAFF.

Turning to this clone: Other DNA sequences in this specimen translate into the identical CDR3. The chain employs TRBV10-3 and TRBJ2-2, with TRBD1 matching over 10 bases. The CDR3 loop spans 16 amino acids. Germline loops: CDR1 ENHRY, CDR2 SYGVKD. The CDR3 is CGCGTGDGLGPGELFF. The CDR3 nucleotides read TGTGGATGCGGGACAGGGGACGGATTGGGGCCCGGGGAGCTGTTTTTT.

The DNA for the CDR3 is TGTGCCAGCAGCCCCGGTTCTAACTATGGCTACACCTTC. Its protein is CASSPGSNYGYTF. The gene calls are TRBV2 and TRBJ1-2, with D hard to call. The germline gives CDR1 SNHLY, CDR2 FYNNEI. Trimming stripped 6 bases from V and 0 bases from J, with 8 bases between. This CDR3 is built from 13 residues.

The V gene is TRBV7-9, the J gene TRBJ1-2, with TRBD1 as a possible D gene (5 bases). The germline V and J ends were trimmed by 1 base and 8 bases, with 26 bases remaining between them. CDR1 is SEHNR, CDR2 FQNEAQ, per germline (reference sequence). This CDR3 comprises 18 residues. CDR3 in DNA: TGTGCCAGCAGCTTAGAAGAACGGGCAGGGCCTCCCCTAGGGGGCTACACCTTC. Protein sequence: CASSLEERAGPPLGGYTF.

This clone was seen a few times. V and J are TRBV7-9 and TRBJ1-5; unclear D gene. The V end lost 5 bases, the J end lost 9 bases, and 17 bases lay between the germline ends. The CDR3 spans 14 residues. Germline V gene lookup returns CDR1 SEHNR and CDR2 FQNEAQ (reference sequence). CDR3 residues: CASSPGEGLSPQHF. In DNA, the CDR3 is TGTGCCAGCAGCCCCGGGGAGGGCCTATCGCCCCAGCATTTT.

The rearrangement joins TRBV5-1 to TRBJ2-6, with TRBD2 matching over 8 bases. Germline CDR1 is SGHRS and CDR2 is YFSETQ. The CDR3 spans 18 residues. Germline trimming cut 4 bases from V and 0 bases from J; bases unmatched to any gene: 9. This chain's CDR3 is CASSPGGGLNSGANVLTF. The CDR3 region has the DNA TGCGCCAGCAGCCCGGGGGGGGGTCTCAACTCTGGGGCCAACGTCCTGACTTTC.

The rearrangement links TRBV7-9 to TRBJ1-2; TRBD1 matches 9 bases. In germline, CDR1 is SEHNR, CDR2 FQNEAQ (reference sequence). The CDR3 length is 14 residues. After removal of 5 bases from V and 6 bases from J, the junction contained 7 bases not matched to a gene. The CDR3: CASSPGQGIDGYTF. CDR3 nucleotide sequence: TGTGCCAGCAGCCCGGGACAGGGAATTGATGGCTACACCTTC. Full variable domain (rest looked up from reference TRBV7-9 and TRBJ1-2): DTGVSQNPRHKITKRGQNVTFRCDPISEHNRLYWYRQTLGQGPEFLTYFQNEAQLEKSRLLSDRFSAERPKGSFSTLEIQRTEQGDSAMYLCASSPGQGIDGYTFGSGTRLTVV.

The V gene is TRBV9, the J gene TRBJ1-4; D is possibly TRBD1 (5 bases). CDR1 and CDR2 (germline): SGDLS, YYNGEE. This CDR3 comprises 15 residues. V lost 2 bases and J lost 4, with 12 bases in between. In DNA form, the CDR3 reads TGTGCCAGCAGCGTTCGACAGTCCCTTAATGAAAAACTGTTTTTT. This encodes CASSVRQSLNEKLFF. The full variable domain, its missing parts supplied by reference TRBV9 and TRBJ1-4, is DSGVTQTPKHLITATGQRVTLRCSPRSGDLSVYWYQQSLDQGLQFLIQYYNGEERAKGNILERFSAQQFPDLHSELNLSSLELGDSALYFCASSVRQSLNEKLFFGSGTQLSVL.

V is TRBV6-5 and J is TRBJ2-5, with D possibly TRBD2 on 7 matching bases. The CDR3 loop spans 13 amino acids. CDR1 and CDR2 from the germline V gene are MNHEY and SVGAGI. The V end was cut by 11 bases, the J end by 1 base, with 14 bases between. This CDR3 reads CAAAGAVQETQYF. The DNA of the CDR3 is TGTGCCGCGGCGGGGGCCGTCCAAGAGACCCAGTACTTC.

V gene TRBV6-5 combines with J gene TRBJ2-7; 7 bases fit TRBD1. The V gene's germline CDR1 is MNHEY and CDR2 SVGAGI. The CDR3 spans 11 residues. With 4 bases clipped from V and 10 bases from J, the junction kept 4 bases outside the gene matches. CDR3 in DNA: TGTGCCAGCAGTTTCCGGGACAGACAGTACTTC. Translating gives CASSFRDRQYF.

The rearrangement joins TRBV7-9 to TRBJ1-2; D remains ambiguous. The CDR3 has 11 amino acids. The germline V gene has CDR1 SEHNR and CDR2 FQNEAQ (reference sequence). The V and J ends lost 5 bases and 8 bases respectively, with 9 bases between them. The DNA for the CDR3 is TGTGCCAGCAGCCTCCAGTCCGGCTACACCTTC. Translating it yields CASSLQSGYTF.